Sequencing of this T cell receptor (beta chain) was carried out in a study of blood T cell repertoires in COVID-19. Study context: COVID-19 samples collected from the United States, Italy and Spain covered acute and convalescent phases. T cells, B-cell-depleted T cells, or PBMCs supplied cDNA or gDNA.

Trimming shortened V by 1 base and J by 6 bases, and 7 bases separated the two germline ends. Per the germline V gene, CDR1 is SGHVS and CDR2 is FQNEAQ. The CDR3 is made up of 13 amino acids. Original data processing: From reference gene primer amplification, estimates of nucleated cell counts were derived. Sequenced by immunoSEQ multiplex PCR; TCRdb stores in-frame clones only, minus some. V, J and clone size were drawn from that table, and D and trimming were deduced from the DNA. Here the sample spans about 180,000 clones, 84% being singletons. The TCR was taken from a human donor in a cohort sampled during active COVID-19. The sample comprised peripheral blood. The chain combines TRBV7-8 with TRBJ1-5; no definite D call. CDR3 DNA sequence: TGTGCCAGCAGCTTAGGGGCCGGTCAGCCCCAGCATTTT. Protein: CASSLGAGQPQHF.